Each of the 7 T cell receptor beta chains below was sequenced from the same sample in a study of shared clonotypes between healthy human individuals. Data came from immunoSEQ multiplex PCR; TCRdb stores just in-frame clones and leaves some out. The data hold some 980,000 clones, with 76% observed a single time. Sequenced input: memory CD4+ T cells sorted from blood. The subset here: CD45RA-negative fraction. The receptors were gathered from a man aged 18 to 35 in good health.

For this clone: Other DNA sequences of this sample code for an identical CDR3. This sequence joins TRBV5-1 and TRBJ1-3; no reliable D call. The CDR3 has 14 amino acids. The germline V gene encodes CDR1 SGHRS and CDR2 YFSETQ. Deletions cut 0 bases from V and 2 bases from J, with 6 bases between. The CDR3 sequence: CASSLGETGNTIYF. In DNA, the CDR3 is TGCGCCAGCAGCTTGGGGGAGACTGGAAACACCATATATTTT.

The CDR3 here is CASSLTTNTEAFF. The CDR3 bases are TGTGCCAGCAGCTTAACCACCAACACTGAAGCTTTCTTT. The rearrangement joins TRBV11-2 to TRBJ1-1; D unresolved. Trimming stripped 2 bases from V and 2 bases from J, with 6 bases between. The germline gives CDR1 SGHAT, CDR2 FQNNGV. This CDR3 has 13 amino acids.

This clone was picked up many times. The V gene is TRBV18, the J gene TRBJ2-2; tentative D call: TRBD1 (6 bases). This CDR3 has 15 residues. Germline assignment: CDR1 KGHSH and CDR2 LQKENI. V dropped 0 bases and J dropped 8 bases, with 13 bases sitting between them. This CDR3 reads CASSPPRRGLGELFF. In nucleotides, the CDR3 is TGTGCCAGCTCACCACCGCGCAGGGGCCTAGGGGAGCTGTTTTTT.

This clone was detected a few times. The J gene is TRBJ1-6, the V gene TRBV28; D ambiguous. Trimming left V 7 bases short and J 0 bases short, with 10 bases between. The CDR3 spans 15 residues. Looked up from germline, CDR1 is MDHEN and CDR2 is SYDVKM. DNA of the CDR3: TGTGCCAGCAAGGCTTCGAGCTCCTATAATTCACCCCTCCACTTT. Its protein is CASKASSSYNSPLHF.

The rearrangement joins TRBV28 to TRBJ1-2; the match to TRBD1 covers 7 bases. V shed 3 bases, J shed 2 bases, and the junction held 12 bases outside the gene matches. Per the germline V gene, CDR1 is MDHEN and CDR2 is SYDVKM. The CDR3 has 17 amino acids. DNA of the CDR3: TGTGCCAGCAGTTTGACCCTCCAATTGACAGGGAACTATGGCTACACCTTC. Protein product: CASSLTLQLTGNYGYTF.

The chain uses TRBV2 and TRBJ2-1; D could derive from TRBD1 or TRBD2 (7 bases each). The ends were cut back, 10 bases at V and 5 bases at J, with 21 bases in the middle. The germline gives CDR1 SNHLY, CDR2 FYNNEI. The CDR3 runs 15 residues. The CDR3 sequence is CAILRRPGGDNEQFF. In nucleotides, the CDR3 is TGTGCCATCCTTCGGCGACCAGGGGGGGACAATGAGCAGTTCTTC.

Regarding this clone: Other DNA sequences from this sample encode an identical CDR3 as well. The V and J genes are TRBV5-1 and TRBJ2-3; no clear D. CDR1 is SGHRS, CDR2 YFSETQ, per germline. This CDR3 comprises 13 residues. V lost 0 bases to trimming and J lost 2 bases, with 4 bases between them. The CDR3 loop reads CASSLVATDTQYF. The CDR3 nucleotides read TGCGCCAGCAGCTTGGTCGCCACAGATACGCAGTATTTT.